This passage covers 14 T cell receptor beta chains from one sample sequenced in a study of cytomegalovirus exposure and HLA in healthy donors. PCR amplification relied on 60 Vbeta primers (plus 13 Jbeta primers). Sequenced by immunoSEQ multiplex PCR; TCRdb stores in-frame clones only, minus some. The table lists under 200,000 clones. The sample was PBMCs. All receptors come from a woman between 18 and 29 years old in good health and CMV-seropositive.

The V and J genes are TRBV30 and TRBJ2-5; perhaps TRBD2 as D (5 bases). V was pared by 3 bases and J by 2 bases, with 7 bases between. CDR1 GTSNPN and CDR2 SVGIG come from the germline V gene (reference sequence). The CDR3 sequence is 12 residues long. As DNA, the CDR3 is TGTGCCTGGAGGAGACTACAAGAGACCCAGTACTTC. It translates to CAWRRLQETQYF.

The J gene is TRBJ1-1, the V gene TRBV10-1, with D possibly matching TRBD1 (6 bases). V shed 4 bases and J shed 1 base, with 10 bases lying between them. The CDR3 contains 14 residues. Per the germline V gene, CDR1 is WNHNN and CDR2 is SYGVQD (reference sequence). This CDR3 reads CASSGQTGNTEAFF. CDR3 bases: TGCGCCAGCAGTGGACAGACAGGGAACACTGAAGCTTTCTTT.

The gene calls are TRBV2 and TRBJ1-4; 8 bases map to TRBD1. V gave up 6 bases and J gave up 6 bases; unmatched junction bases: 9. The germline gives CDR1 SNHLY, CDR2 FYNNEI. The CDR3 loop spans 15 amino acids. This CDR3 is CASREWAGGYEKLFF. CDR3 in DNA: TGTGCCAGCAGGGAATGGGCAGGGGGCTATGAAAAACTGTTTTTT.

V and J are TRBV7-2 and TRBJ2-1; TRBD2 aligns across 7 bases. V lost 2 bases, J lost 9 bases, and 10 bases stayed unmatched. Germline CDR1 SGHTA, CDR2 FQGNSA. This CDR3 is built from 15 residues. For the CDR3, the DNA is TGTGCCAGCAGCTTACGGGGAGGGAGGGCCAGTGAGCAGTTCTTC. Protein product: CASSLRGGRASEQFF. The variable domain in full, with the rest retrieved from reference TRBV7-2 and TRBJ2-1, is GAGVSQSPSNKVTEKGKDVELRCDPISGHTALYWYRQSLGQGLEFLIYFQGNSAPDKSGLPSDRFSAERTGGSVSTLTIQRTQQEDSAVYLCASSLRGGRASEQFFGPGTRLTVL.

The rearrangement uses TRBV30 and TRBJ1-3, with 7 bases matching TRBD1. Trimming removed 4 bases from V and 0 bases from J; junction bases left unmatched: 12. From germline, CDR1 is GTSNPN and CDR2 SVGIG (reference sequence). The CDR3 is made up of 17 amino acids. The CDR3 protein is CAWKRISTGRSGNTIYF. CDR3 DNA sequence: TGTGCCTGGAAAAGAATCTCGACAGGGCGCTCTGGAAACACCATATATTTT.

The rearrangement links TRBV5-1 to TRBJ2-1; D gene uncertain. Germline values: CDR1 SGHRS, CDR2 YFSETQ. The CDR3 contains 18 residues. V was cut by 1 base and J by 0 bases, with 17 bases left in between. The CDR3 DNA reads TGCGCCAGCAGCTTGCTCCAAAATTCTAGGAGCTCCTACAATGAGCAGTTCTTC. Residues: CASSLLQNSRSSYNEQFF.

The rearrangement links TRBV29-1 to TRBJ1-1, with unresolved D. Trimming removed 6 bases at V and 0 bases at J, with 20 bases between. CDR3 size: 16 residues. Germline CDR1 reads SQVTM; CDR2 reads ANQGSEA. CDR3 in amino acids: CSVPPLPVTMNTEAFF. CDR3 sequence (DNA): TGCAGCGTCCCCCCCCTGCCAGTTACCATGAACACTGAAGCTTTCTTT.

V gene TRBV7-2 combines with J gene TRBJ1-2, with TRBD1 matching 8 bases. V shed 4 bases, J shed 8 bases, and the junction held 6 bases outside the gene matches. The CDR3 sequence is 13 residues long. Looked up from germline, CDR1 is SGHTA and CDR2 is FQGNSA. The CDR3 nucleotides read TGTGCCAGCAGCTACAGGGGGTTGGAGGGCTACACCTTC. This gives the protein CASSYRGLEGYTF.

V and J are TRBV7-9 and TRBJ2-3; 7 bases are a match to TRBD2. The germline CDR1 and CDR2 sequences are SEHNR and FQNEAQ (reference sequence). This CDR3 spans 16 amino acids. After removal of 5 bases from V and 4 bases from J, the junction contained 12 bases not matched to a gene. CDR3 in amino acids: CASSGPGLLLPDTQYF. In nucleotides, the CDR3 is TGTGCCAGCAGCGGCCCGGGACTATTACTCCCAGATACGCAGTATTTT. Complete variable domain (other parts from reference TRBV7-9 and TRBJ2-3): DTGVSQNPRHKITKRGQNVTFRCDPISEHNRLYWYRQTLGQGPEFLTYFQNEAQLEKSRLLSDRFSAERPKGSFSTLEIQRTEQGDSAMYLCASSGPGLLLPDTQYFGPGTRLTVL.

The chain has TRBV2 and TRBJ1-2, with D possibly matching TRBD1 (5 bases). V was cut by 4 bases and J by 6 bases, with 9 bases left in between. Germline V CDR1 and CDR2: SNHLY, FYNNEI. There are 12 residues in the CDR3. The CDR3 loop reads CASSGREDGYTF. The CDR3 bases are TGTGCCAGCAGTGGCAGGGAGGATGGCTACACCTTC.

This chain uses TRBV6-5 with TRBJ2-1; the D gene is possibly TRBD2 (5 bases). This CDR3 has 14 amino acids. Trimming took 5 bases from V and 6 from J, leaving 14 bases between them. Germline values: CDR1 MNHEY, CDR2 SVGAGI. The CDR3 loop reads CASSLRLTLNEQFF. The CDR3 bases are TGTGCCAGCAGTCTCCGACTAACCCTCAATGAGCAGTTCTTC.

This sequence joins TRBV4-1 and TRBJ2-3; D is possibly TRBD2 (7 bases). V shed 0 bases and J shed 2 bases, with 18 bases lying between them. The CDR3 runs 18 residues. Germline CDR1 is MGHRA and CDR2 is YSYEKL. The CDR3 spells CASSQDGVGGGHTDTQYF. In DNA, the CDR3 is TGCGCCAGCAGCCAAGATGGGGTTGGGGGGGGACACACAGATACGCAGTATTTT.

V gene TRBV7-2 combines with J gene TRBJ2-5; 8 bases match TRBD2. CDR3 length: 15 amino acids. Germline CDR1 reads SGHTA; CDR2 reads FQGNSA. The ends lost 2 bases at V and 6 bases at J; junction bases unmatched: 8. The CDR3 DNA reads TGTGCCAGCAGCTTATTTGCGGGGGGCCTGAAGACCCAGTACTTC. This gives the protein CASSLFAGGLKTQYF. Drawing the rest from reference TRBV7-2 and TRBJ2-5, the complete variable domain is GAGVSQSPSNKVTEKGKDVELRCDPISGHTALYWYRQSLGQGLEFLIYFQGNSAPDKSGLPSDRFSAERTGGSVSTLTIQRTQQEDSAVYLCASSLFAGGLKTQYFGPGTRLLVL.

The V gene is TRBV2, the J gene TRBJ2-6, with 8 bases identical to TRBD1. The V gene's germline CDR1 is SNHLY and CDR2 FYNNEI. The CDR3 runs 17 residues. The junction had 7 bases not matched to a gene; V was cut back by 6 bases and J by 0 bases. CDR3 in DNA: TGTGCCAGCAGCCCCGGGACAGGACGCTCTGGGGCCAACGTCCTGACTTTC. It encodes CASSPGTGRSGANVLTF.